These 5 T cell receptor beta chains were sequenced from one sample in a study of shared clonotypes between healthy human individuals. The assay was immunoSEQ multiplex PCR, and TCRdb's table has in-frame clones only and misses some. The table lists some 2 million clones, 85% to 95% of them singletons. The naive CD8 subset, CD45RO-negative cells positively selected for CCR7, excluded terminally differentiated effector memory CD45RA+ cells. The specimen was naive CD8+ T cells sorted from blood. These receptors all come from a man younger than 35 in good health.

J is TRBJ2-1 and V is TRBV6-6, with 8 bases lining up with TRBD2. Per germline, CDR1 MNHNY and CDR2 SVGAGI (reference sequence). The CDR3 covers 16 residues. V was clipped by 6 bases and J by 0 bases; unmatched bases: 7. In DNA, the CDR3 is TGTGCCAGCAGCCATGTACTAGCGGCCTCCTACAATGAGCAGTTCTTC. This sequence encodes CASSHVLAASYNEQFF.

The rearrangement links TRBV4-2 to TRBJ2-3; 12 bases map to TRBD2. V lost 1 base, J lost 1 base, and 9 bases stayed unmatched. Germline V CDR1 and CDR2: LGHNA, YNFKEQ. The length of the CDR3 is 19 residues. DNA for the CDR3: TGTGCCAGCAGCCAAGTTGGGCTAGCGGGGGGGCCGGGCACAGATACGCAGTATTTT. Its protein is CASSQVGLAGGPGTDTQYF.

The V and J genes are TRBV15 and TRBJ2-2; D tentatively reads TRBD1 or TRBD2 (5 bases each). CDR1 and CDR2 from the germline V gene are LNHNV and YYDKDF (reference sequence). The length of the CDR3 is 17 residues. V dropped 0 bases and J dropped 2 bases, with 13 bases sitting between them. This CDR3 is CATSRDSGALNTGELFF. For the CDR3, the DNA is TGTGCCACCAGCAGAGATTCCGGGGCCCTTAACACCGGGGAGCTGTTTTTT. The complete variable domain, with remaining parts taken from reference TRBV15 and TRBJ2-2, reads DAMVIQNPRYQVTQFGKPVTLSCSQTLNHNVMYWYQQKSSQAPKLLFHYYDKDFNNEADTPDNFQSRRPNTSFCFLDIRSPGLGDTAMYLCATSRDSGALNTGELFFGEGSRLTVL.

The rearrangement uses TRBV29-1 and TRBJ1-6, with D perhaps matching TRBD1 (5 bases). The CDR3 has 17 amino acids. V was cut by 6 bases and J by 0 bases, with 18 bases left in between. Germline CDR1 is SQVTM and CDR2 is ANQGSEA. In nucleotides, the CDR3 is TGCAGCGTCATTACCACCGATGACAGCTCCTATAATTCACCCCTCCACTTT. Residues: CSVITTDDSSYNSPLHF.

The V gene is TRBV7-2, the J gene TRBJ1-1; 10 nucleotides align to TRBD1. The CDR3 loop spans 14 amino acids. Germline V gene lookup returns CDR1 SGHTA and CDR2 FQGNSA. V gave up 5 bases and J gave up 1 base; unmatched junction bases: 1. DNA for the CDR3: TGTGCCAGCAGCCGGACAGGGGGGAACACTGAAGCTTTCTTT. Protein: CASSRTGGNTEAFF.